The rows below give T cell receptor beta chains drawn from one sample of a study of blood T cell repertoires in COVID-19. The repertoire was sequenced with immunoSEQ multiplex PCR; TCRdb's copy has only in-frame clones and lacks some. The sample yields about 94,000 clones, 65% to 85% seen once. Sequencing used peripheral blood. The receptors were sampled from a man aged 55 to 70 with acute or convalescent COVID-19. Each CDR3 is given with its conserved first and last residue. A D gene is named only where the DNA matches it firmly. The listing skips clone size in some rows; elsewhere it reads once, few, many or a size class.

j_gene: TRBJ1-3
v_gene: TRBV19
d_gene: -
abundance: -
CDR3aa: CASSIDGSSGNTIYF
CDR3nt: TGTGCCAGTAGTATAGACGGGAGCTCTGGAAACACCATATATTTT

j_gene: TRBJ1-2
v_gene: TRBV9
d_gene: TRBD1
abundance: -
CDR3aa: CASSPRQGDGDGYTF
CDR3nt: TGTGCCAGCAGCCCCCGACAGGGCGATGGGGATGGCTACACCTTC

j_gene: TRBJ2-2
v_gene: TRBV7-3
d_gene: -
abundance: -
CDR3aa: CASSYGGDGGELFF
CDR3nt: TGTGCCAGCAGCTACGGCGGGGATGGCGGGGAGCTGTTTTTT

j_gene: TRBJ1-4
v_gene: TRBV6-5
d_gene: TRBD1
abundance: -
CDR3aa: CASSYSTGGNEKLFF
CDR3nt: TGTGCCAGCAGTTACTCGACAGGGGGAAATGAAAAACTGTTTTTT

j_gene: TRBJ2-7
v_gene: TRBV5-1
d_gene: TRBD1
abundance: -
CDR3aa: CASDPGGTGNYEQYF
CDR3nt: TGCGCCAGCGATCCCGGGGGGACAGGGAACTACGAGCAGTACTTC

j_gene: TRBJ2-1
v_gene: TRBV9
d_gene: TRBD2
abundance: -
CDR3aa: CASSLSGGYNEQFF
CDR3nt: TGTGCCAGCAGCCTTAGCGGGGGGTACAATGAGCAGTTCTTC

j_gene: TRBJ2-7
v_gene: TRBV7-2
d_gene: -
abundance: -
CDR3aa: CASSETGRSYEQYF
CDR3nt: TGTGCCAGCAGCGAGACAGGCCGCTCCTACGAGCAGTACTTC

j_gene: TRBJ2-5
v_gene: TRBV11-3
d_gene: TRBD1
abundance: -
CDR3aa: CASSFHRDQGVETQYF
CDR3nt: TGTGCCAGCAGCTTCCACCGGGATCAGGGGGTGGAGACCCAGTACTTC

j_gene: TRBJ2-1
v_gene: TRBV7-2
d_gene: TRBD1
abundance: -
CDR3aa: CASSFIRSTGGSYNEQFF
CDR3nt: TGTGCCAGCAGCTTCATTCGATCGACAGGGGGCTCCTACAATGAGCAGTTCTTC

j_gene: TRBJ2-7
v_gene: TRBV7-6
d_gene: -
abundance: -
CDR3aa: CASSLALSGQLYEQYF
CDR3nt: TGTGCCAGCAGCTTAGCGCTAAGTGGACAGCTCTACGAGCAGTACTTC

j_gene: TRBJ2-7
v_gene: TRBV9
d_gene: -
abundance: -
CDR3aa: CASSVGTADYEQYF
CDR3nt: TGTGCCAGCAGCGTAGGAACGGCGGACTACGAGCAGTACTTC

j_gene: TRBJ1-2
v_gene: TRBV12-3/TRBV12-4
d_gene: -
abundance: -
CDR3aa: CASSPNNYGYTF
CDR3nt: TGTGCCAGCAGTCCCAATAACTATGGCTACACCTTC

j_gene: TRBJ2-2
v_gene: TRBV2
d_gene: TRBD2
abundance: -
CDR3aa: CASNKGLAGGPDTGELFF
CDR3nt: TGTGCCAGCAATAAAGGACTAGCGGGGGGGCCGGACACCGGGGAGCTGTTTTTT

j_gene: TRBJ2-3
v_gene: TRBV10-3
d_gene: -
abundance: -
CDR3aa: CAISEWRGRGSTDTQYF
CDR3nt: TGTGCCATCAGTGAGTGGAGGGGACGGGGGAGCACAGATACGCAGTATTTT

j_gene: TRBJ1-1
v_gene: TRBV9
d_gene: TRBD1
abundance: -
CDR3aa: CASSVEGQGALAEAFF
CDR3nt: TGTGCCAGCAGCGTAGAGGGACAGGGGGCGCTGGCTGAAGCTTTCTTT

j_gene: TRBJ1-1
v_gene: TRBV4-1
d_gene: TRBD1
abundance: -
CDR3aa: CASSQAIQGAQTEAFF
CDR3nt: TGCGCCAGCAGCCAGGCCATTCAGGGGGCGCAAACTGAAGCTTTCTTT

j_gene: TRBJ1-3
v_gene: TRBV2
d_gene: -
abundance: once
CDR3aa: CASSREDSNSGNTIYF
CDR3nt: TGTGCCAGCTCACGAGAAGACTCCAACTCTGGAAACACCATATATTTT

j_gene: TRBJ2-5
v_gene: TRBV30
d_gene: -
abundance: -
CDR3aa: CAWGTGGETQYF
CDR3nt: TGTGCCTGGGGTACAGGTGGGGAGACCCAGTACTTC

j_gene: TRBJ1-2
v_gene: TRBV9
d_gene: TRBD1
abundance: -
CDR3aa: CASSVESGGANYGYTF
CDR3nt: TGTGCCAGCAGCGTAGAGTCAGGGGGTGCTAACTATGGCTACACCTTC

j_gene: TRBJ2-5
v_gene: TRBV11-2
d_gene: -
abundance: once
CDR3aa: CASSLKLAGSSQYF
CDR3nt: TGTGCCAGCAGCTTAAAGTTGGCAGGGTCATCCCAGTACTTC

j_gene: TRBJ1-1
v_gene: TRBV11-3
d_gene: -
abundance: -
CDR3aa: CASSSDTPNTEAFF
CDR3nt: TGTGCCAGCAGCTCCGACACCCCGAACACTGAAGCTTTCTTT

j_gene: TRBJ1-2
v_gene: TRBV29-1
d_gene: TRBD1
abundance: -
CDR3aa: CSVGDRGIGDYGYTF
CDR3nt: TGCAGCGTTGGGGACAGGGGGATTGGAGACTATGGCTACACCTTC

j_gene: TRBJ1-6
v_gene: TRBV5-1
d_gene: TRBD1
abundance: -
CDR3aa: CASSPTPTGLNSPLHF
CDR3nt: TGCGCCAGCAGCCCAACCCCGACAGGGCTAAATTCACCCCTCCACTTT

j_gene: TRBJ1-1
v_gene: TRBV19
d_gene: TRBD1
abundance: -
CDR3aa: CASHRDREGNTEAFF
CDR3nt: TGTGCCAGTCATCGGGACAGGGAAGGGAACACTGAAGCTTTCTTT

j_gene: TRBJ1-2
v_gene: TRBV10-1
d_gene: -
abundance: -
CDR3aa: CASSEDTNYGYTF
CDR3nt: TGCGCCAGCAGTGAAGACACAAACTATGGCTACACCTTC

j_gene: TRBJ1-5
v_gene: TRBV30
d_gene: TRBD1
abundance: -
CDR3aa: CAWRQGVVDQPQHF
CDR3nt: TGTGCCTGGAGGCAGGGGGTGGTTGATCAGCCCCAGCATTTT

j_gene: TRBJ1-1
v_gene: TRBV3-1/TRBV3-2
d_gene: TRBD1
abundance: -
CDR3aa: CASSPLTGQGLTEAFF
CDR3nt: TGTGCCAGCAGCCCTCTCACGGGACAGGGCCTGACTGAAGCTTTCTTT

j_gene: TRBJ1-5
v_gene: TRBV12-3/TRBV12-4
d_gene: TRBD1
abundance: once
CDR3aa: CASSSGQGQPQHF
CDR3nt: TGTGCCAGCAGCTCGGGACAGGGCCAGCCCCAGCATTTT

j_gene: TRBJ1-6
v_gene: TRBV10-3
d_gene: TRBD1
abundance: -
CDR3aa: CAIAGGNDNSPLHF
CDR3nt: TGTGCCATCGCAGGGGGCAACGATAATTCACCCCTCCACTTT

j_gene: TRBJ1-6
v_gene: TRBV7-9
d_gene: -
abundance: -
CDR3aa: CASSAQGRYNSPLHF
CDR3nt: TGTGCCAGCAGCGCACAGGGACGCTATAATTCACCCCTCCACTTT

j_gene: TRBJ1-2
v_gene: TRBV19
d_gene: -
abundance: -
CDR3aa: CASRKSRGLKGGYGYTF
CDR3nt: TGTGCCAGTAGGAAAAGCAGGGGATTAAAAGGAGGTTATGGCTACACCTTC

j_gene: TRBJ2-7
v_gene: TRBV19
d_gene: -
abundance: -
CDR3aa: CASSSSPSYEQYF
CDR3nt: TGTGCCAGTAGTAGTTCTCCCTCCTACGAGCAGTACTTC

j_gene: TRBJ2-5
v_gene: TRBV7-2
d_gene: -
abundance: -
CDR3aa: CASSRTAVGETQYF
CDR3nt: TGTGCCAGCAGCCGGACAGCGGTCGGAGAGACCCAGTACTTC

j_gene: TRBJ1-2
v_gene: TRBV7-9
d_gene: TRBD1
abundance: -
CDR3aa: CASSLGPYQTGEYGYTF
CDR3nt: TGTGCCAGCAGCTTAGGTCCCTACCAGACAGGGGAATATGGCTACACCTTC

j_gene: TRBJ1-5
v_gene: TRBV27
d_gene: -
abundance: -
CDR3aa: CASSLIQGNQPQHF
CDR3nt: TGTGCCAGCAGTTTAATTCAGGGGAATCAGCCCCAGCATTTT

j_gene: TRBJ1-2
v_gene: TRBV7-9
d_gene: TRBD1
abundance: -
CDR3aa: CASSRDRGVDGYTF
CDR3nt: TGTGCCAGCAGCCGAGACAGGGGCGTCGATGGCTACACCTTC

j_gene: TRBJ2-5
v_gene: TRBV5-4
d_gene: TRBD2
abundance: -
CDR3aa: CASRPGLELETQYF
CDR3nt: TGTGCCAGCAGGCCGGGACTAGAGTTGGAGACCCAGTACTTC

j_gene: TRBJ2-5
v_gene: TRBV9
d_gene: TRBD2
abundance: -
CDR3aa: CASSVPQTTSGGALETQYF
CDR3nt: TGTGCCAGCAGCGTACCCCAAACGACTAGCGGGGGGGCCCTAGAGACCCAGTACTTC

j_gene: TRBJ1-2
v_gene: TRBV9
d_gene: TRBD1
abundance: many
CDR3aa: CASSVRAGTGSYGYTF
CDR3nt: TGTGCCAGCAGCGTACGGGCGGGGACAGGGTCTTATGGCTACACCTTC

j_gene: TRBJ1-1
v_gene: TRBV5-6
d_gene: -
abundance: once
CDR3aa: CASNSPRGGALGTEAFF
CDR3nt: TGTGCCAGCAATAGCCCCAGGGGAGGGGCGTTAGGCACTGAAGCTTTCTTT

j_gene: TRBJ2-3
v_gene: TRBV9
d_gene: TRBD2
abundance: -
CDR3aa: CASSVKTSGGLTDTQYF
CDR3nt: TGTGCCAGCAGCGTTAAGACTAGCGGGGGCCTCACAGATACGCAGTATTTT